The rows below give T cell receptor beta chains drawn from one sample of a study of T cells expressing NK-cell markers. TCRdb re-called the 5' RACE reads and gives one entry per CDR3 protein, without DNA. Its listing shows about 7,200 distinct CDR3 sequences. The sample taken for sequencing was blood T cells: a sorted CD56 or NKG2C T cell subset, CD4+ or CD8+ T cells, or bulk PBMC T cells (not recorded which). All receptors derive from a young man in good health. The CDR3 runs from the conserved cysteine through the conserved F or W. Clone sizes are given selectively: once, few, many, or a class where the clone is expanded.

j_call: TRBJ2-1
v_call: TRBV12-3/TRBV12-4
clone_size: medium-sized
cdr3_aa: CASSPPNHEQFF

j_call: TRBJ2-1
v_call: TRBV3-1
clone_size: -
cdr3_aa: CASSTGGGGSYNEQFF

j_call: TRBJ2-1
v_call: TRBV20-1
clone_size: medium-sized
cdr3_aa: CSPESEREDHEQFF

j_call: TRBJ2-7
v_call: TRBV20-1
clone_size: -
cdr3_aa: CSAPVAPKDYEQYF

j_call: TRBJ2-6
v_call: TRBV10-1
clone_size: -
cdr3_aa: CASSERRLRGVSGANVLTF

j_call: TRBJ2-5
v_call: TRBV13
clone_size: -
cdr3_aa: CASSLRDRQETQYF

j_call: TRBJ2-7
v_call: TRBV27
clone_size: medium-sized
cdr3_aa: CASSALTGGKNEQYF

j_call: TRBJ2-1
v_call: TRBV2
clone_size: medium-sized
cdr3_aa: CASSFGRQASSSYNEQFF

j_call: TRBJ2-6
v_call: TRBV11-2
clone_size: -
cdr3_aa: CASSKWTGKSSGANVLTF

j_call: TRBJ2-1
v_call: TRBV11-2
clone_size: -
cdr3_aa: CASSPLTSGQNNEQFF

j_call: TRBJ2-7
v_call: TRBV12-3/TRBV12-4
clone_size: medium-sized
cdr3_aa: CASRSSYEQYF

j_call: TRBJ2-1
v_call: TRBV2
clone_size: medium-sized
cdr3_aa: CASRVREISYNEQFF

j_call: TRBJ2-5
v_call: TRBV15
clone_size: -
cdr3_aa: CATSREAEQETQYF

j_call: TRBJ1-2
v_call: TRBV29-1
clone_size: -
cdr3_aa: CSVLPLLGTGYGYTF

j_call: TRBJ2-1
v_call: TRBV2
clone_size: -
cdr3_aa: CASSAGIEQFF

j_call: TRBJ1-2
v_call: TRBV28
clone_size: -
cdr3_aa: CASSIPGTAYGYTF

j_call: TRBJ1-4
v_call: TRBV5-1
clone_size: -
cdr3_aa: CASSLAGEKLFF

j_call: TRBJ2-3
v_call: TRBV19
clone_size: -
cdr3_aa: CASSIVGGQGEQYF

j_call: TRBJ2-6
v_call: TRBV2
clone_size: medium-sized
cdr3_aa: CASSVGSSGANVLTF

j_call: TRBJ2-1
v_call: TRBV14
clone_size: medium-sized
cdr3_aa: CASSQLTGAGEQFF

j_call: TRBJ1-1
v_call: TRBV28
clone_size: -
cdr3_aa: CASRLRYTGTEAFF

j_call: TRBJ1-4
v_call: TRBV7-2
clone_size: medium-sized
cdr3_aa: CASSSRDGSTEKLFF

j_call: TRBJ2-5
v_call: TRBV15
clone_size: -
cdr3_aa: CATSPAGVAETQYF

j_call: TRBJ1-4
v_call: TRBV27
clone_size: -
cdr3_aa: CASSLRFSGREKLFF

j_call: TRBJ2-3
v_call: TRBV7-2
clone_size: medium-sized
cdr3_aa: CASSLITDTQYF

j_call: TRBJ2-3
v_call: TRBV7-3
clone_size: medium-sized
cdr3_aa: CASSLTREGSDTQYF

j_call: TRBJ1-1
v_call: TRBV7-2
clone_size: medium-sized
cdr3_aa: CASSLGLLGTEAFF

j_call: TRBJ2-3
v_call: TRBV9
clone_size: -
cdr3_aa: CASSQTGTRSTDTQYF

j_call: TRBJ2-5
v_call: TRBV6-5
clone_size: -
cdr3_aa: CASSWNTLPETQYF

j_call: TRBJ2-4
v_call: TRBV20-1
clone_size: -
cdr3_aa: CSARERWQGRGSGKNIQYF

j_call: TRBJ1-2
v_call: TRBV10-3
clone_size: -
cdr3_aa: CAIGDGEGNGYTF

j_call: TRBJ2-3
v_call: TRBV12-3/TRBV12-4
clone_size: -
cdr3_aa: CASSPPPRVLADTQYF

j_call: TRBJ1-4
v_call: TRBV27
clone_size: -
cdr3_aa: CASSLSPLRASERTNEKLFF

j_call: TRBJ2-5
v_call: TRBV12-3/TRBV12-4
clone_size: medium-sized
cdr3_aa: CASSSGGRPQETQYF

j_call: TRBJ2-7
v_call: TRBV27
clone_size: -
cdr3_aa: CASGPSVPYEQYF

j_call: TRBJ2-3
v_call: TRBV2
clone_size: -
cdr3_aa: CASSPTSGNTDTQYF

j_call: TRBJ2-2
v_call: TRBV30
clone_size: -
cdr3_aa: CAWSVGFLGNANTGELFF

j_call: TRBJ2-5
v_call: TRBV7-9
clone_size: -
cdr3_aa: CASSFPETGQETQYF

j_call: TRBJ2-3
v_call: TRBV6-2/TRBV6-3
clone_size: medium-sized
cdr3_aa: CASTPPGLSTDTQYF

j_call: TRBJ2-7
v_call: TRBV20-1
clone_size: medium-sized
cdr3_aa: CSAFRTSGGYEQYF

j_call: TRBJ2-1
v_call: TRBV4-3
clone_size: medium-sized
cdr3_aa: CASSQGGNEQFF

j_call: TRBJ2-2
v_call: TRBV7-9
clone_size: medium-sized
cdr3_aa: CASSRTSGELFF

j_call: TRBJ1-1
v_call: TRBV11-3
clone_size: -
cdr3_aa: CASSLGQNTEAFF

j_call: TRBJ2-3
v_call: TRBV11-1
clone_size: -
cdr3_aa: CASSLVQGASTDTQYF

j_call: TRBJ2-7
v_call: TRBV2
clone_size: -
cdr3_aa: CASSPALGPYEQYF

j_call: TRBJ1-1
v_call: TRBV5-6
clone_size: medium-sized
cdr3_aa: CASSLPEGQLNTEAFF

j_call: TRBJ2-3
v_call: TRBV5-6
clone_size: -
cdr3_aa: CASSLVLAGPTDTQYF

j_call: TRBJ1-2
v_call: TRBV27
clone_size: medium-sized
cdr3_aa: CASRRGSNGYTF

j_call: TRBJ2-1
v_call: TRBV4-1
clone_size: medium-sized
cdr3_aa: CASSQERYNEQFF

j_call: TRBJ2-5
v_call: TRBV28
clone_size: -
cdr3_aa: CASSPAETQYF